This TCR beta chain was identified in a study of lymphopenia after photon versus proton radiotherapy. Overall study results and limits: After lymphocyte nadir, photon-treated repertoires showed oligoclonal expansion, especially CD8+ Temra.

V dropped 1 base and J dropped 5 bases, with 5 bases sitting between them. This CDR3 comprises 11 residues. Germline-derived CDR1 and CDR2 are DFQATT and SNEGSKA (reference sequence). Comment on this clone: Its antigen is undetermined.

Profiled with immunoSEQ multiplex PCR; TCRdb holds only in-frame clones, not every one. The sample contains about 50,000 clones, 92% of which appear only once. This sample comprised peripheral blood, obtained from a patient treated with photon-based radiotherapy. The origin of this receptor is a woman aged 40 to 49 with cholangiocarcinoma. This sequence joins TRBV20-1 and TRBJ1-2; D call uncertain. The CDR3 protein is CSARVEYGYTF. The CDR3 DNA reads TGCAGTGCTAGAGTTGAGTATGGCTACACCTTC.